Below, 3 T cell receptor beta chains from the same sample are listed, as sequenced in a study of cytomegalovirus exposure and HLA in healthy donors. PCR employed 60 Vbeta and 13 Jbeta primers. The assay was immunoSEQ multiplex PCR, and TCRdb's table has in-frame clones only and misses some. Of 90,000 to 120,000 clones listed, more than 75% were seen once; the top ten hold approximately 2.6%. The source material was PBMCs. The receptors stem from a man younger than 45 in good health and CMV-seropositive.

The rearrangement links TRBV5-6 to TRBJ2-7, with D possibly TRBD1 on 6 matching bases. Per the germline V gene, CDR1 is SGHDT and CDR2 is YYEEEE. The CDR3 runs to 14 residues. V lost 4 bases and J lost 6, with 17 bases in between. CDR3 sequence reads: CASSQTGYGVEQYF. The CDR3 bases are TGTGCCAGCAGCCAGACAGGTTATGGGGTCGAGCAGTACTTC.

J is TRBJ2-5 and V is TRBV5-6; 7 bases line up with TRBD1. The trim removed 2 bases at V and 2 bases at J, leaving 3 bases unmatched. The CDR3 length is 14 residues. Germline values: CDR1 SGHDT, CDR2 YYEEEE. The CDR3 coding sequence is TGTGCCAGCAGCTTACAGGGGTTTCAAGAGACCCAGTACTTC. Protein product: CASSLQGFQETQYF.

This clone has a single count. This chain links TRBV18 with TRBJ2-5; D perhaps matches TRBD2 (5 bases). The CDR3 has 16 amino acids. V lost 5 bases, J lost 4 bases, and 20 bases lay in between. Germline CDR1 is KGHSH and CDR2 is LQKENI. CDR3 bases: TGTGCCAGCTCAGGTCCGTTGCGGGTCGAGGGAGAGACCCAGTACTTC. It specifies CASSGPLRVEGETQYF.